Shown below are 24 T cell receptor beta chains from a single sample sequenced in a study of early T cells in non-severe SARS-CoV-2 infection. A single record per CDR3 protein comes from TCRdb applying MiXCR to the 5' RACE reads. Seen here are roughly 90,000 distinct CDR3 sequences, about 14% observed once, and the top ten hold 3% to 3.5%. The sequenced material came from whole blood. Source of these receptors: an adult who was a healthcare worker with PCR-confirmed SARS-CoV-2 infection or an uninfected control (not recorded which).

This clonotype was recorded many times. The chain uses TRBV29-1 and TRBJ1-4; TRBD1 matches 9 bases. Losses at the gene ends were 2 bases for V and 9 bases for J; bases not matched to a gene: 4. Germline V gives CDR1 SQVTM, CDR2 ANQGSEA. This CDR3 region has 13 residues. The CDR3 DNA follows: TGCAGCGTTGAACGGGACAGGGATCAAAAACTGTTTTTT. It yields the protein CSVERDRDQKLFF.

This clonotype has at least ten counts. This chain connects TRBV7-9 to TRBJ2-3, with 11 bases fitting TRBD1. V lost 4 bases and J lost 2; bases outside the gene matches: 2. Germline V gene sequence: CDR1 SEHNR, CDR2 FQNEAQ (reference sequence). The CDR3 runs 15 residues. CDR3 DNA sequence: TGTGCCAGCAGCTCCGGACAGGGGGCCACAGATACGCAGTATTTT. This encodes CASSSGQGATDTQYF. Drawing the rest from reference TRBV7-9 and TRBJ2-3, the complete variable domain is DTGVSQNPRHKITKRGQNVTFRCDPISEHNRLYWYRQTLGQGPEFLTYFQNEAQLEKSRLLSDRFSAERPKGSFSTLEIQRTEQGDSAMYLCASSSGQGATDTQYFGPGTRLTVL.

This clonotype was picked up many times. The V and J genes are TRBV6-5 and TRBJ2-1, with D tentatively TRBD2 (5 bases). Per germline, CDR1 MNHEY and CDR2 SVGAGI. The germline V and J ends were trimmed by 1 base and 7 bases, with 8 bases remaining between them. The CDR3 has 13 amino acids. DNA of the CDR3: TGTGCCAGCAGTTACTTGGGGAGTAATGAGCAGTTCTTC. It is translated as CASSYLGSNEQFF.

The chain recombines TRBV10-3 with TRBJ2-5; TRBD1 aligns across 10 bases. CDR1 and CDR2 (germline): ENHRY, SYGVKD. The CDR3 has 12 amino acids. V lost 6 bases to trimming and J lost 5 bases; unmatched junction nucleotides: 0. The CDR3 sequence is CAIRDRGETQYF. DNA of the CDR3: TGTGCCATCAGGGACAGGGGGGAGACCCAGTACTTC.

The CDR3 spells CASRAKSSGANVLTF. CDR3 in DNA: TGTGCCAGCAGGGCCAAGAGCTCTGGGGCCAACGTCCTGACTTTC. The chain combines TRBV6-1 with TRBJ2-6; D is undetermined. V was shortened by 6 bases and J by 0 bases, with 9 bases between the two germline ends. Germline V CDR1 and CDR2: MNHNS, SASEGT. This CDR3 is built from 15 residues.

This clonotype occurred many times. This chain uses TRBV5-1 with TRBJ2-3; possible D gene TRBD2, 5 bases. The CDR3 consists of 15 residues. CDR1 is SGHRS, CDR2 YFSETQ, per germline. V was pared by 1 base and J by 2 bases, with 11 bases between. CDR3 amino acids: CASSLRDSATDTQYF. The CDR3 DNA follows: TGCGCCAGCAGCTTGCGGGATAGCGCCACAGATACGCAGTATTTT. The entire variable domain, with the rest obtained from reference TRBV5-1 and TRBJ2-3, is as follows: KAGVTQTPRYLIKTRGQQVTLSCSPISGHRSVSWYQQTPGQGLQFLFEYFSETQRNKGNFPGRFSGRQFSNSRSEMNVSTLELGDSALYLCASSLRDSATDTQYFGPGTRLTVL.

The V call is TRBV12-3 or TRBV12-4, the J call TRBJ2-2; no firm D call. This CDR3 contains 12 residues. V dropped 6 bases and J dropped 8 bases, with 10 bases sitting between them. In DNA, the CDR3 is TGTGCCAGCAGCATTAGCCCGGGGGAGCTGTTTTTT. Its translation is CASSISPGELFF.

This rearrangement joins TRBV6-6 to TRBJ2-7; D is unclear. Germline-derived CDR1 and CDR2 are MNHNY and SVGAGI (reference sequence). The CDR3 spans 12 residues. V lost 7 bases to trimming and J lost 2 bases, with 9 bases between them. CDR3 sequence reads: CASTGVTYEQYF. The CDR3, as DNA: TGTGCCAGCACTGGGGTTACCTACGAGCAGTACTTC.

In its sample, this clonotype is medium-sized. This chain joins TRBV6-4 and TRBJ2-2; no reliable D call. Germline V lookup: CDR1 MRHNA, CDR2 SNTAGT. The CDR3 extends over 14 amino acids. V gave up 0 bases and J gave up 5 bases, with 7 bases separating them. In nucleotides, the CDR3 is TGTGCCAGCAGTGACTCTTCGACTACCGGGGAGCTGTTTTTT. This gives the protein CASSDSSTTGELFF.

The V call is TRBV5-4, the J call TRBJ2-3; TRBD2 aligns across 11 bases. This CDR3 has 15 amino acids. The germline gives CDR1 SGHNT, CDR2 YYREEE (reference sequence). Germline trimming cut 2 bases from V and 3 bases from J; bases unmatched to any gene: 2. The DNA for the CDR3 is TGTGCCAGCAGCTTCGCTAGCGGGGGGACAGATACGCAGTATTTT. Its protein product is CASSFASGGTDTQYF.

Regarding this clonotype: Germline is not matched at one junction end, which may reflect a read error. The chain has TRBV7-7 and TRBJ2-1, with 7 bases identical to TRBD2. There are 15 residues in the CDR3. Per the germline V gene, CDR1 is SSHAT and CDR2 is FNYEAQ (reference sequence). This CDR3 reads CASSLGTSGASEQFF. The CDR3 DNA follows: TGTGCTAGCAGCTTAGGAACGAGCGGGGCCTCTGAGCAGTTCTTC.

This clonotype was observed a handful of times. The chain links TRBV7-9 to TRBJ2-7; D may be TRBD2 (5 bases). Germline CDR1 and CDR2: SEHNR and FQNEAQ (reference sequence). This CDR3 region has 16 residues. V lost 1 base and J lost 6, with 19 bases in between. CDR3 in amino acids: CASSLGMSGIPSEQYF. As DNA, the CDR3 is TGTGCCAGCAGCTTAGGCATGTCCGGGATTCCCTCCGAGCAGTACTTC.

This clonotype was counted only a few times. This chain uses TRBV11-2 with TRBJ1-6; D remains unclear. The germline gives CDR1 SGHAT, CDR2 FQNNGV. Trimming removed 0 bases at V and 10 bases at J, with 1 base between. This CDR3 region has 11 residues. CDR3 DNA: TGTGCCAGCAGCTTAGAATCACCCCTCCACTTT. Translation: CASSLESPLHF.

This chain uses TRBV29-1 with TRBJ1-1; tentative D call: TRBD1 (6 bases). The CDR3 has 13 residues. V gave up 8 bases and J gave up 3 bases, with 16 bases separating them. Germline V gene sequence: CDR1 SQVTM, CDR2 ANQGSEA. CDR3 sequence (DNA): TGCAGCATACGGACAGCAGAGGACACTGAAGCTTTCTTT. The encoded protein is CSIRTAEDTEAFF. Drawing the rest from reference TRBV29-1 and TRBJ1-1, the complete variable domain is SAVISQKPSRDICQRGTSLTIQCQVDSQVTMMFWYRQQPGQSLTLIATANQGSEATYESGFVIDKFPISRPNLTFSTLTVSNMSPEDSSIYLCSIRTAEDTEAFFGQGTRLTVV.

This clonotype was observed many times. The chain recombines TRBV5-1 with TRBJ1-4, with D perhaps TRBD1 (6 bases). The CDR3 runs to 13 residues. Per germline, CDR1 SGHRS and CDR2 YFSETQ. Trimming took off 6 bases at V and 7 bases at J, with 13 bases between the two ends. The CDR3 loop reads CASTRGHGEKLFF. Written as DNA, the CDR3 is TGCGCCAGCACCCGGGGGCATGGTGAAAAACTGTTTTTT.

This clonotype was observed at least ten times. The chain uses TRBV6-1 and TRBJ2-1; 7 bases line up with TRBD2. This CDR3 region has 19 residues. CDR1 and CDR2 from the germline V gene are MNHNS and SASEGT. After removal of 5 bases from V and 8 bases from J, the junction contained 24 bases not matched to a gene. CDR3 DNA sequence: TGTGCCAGCAGTATAGTACCGAGCGGGGAAACCCGCCCTTGGGATGAGCAGTTCTTC. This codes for CASSIVPSGETRPWDEQFF.

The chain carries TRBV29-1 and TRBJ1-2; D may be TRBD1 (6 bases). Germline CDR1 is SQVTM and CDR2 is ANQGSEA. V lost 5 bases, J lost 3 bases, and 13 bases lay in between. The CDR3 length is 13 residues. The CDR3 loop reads CSVIQQGDYGYTF. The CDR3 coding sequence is TGCAGCGTTATCCAACAGGGAGACTATGGCTACACCTTC.

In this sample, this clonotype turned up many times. The CDR3: CSSLGGEESTDTQYF. The CDR3 nucleotides read TGCAGCTCCCTCGGCGGCGAGGAGAGCACAGATACGCAGTATTTT. The V gene is TRBV29-1, the J gene TRBJ2-3, with D uncertain. This CDR3 has 15 residues. The V end was cut by 8 bases, the J end by 0 bases, with 18 bases between. Per the germline V gene, CDR1 is SQVTM and CDR2 is ANQGSEA.

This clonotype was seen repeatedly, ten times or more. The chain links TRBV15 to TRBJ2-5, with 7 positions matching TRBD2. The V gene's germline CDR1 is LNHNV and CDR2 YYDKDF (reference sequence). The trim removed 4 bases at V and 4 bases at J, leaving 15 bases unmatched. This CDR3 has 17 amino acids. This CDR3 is CATSTQTGTTPRETQYF. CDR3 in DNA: TGTGCCACCAGCACCCAAACCGGGACTACCCCACGAGAGACCCAGTACTTC.

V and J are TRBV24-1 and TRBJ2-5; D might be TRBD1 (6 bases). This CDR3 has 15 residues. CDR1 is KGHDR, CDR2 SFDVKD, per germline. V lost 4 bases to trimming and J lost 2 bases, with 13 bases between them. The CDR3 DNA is TGTGCCACCAGTGACGCCGGGACACCTCAAGAGACCCAGTACTTC. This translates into CATSDAGTPQETQYF.

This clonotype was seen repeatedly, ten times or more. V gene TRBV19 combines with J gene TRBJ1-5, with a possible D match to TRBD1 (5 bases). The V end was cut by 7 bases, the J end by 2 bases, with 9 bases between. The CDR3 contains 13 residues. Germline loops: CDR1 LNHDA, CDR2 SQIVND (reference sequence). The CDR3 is CASKGVGNQPQHF. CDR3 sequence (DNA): TGTGCCAGTAAAGGGGTTGGCAATCAGCCCCAGCATTTT.

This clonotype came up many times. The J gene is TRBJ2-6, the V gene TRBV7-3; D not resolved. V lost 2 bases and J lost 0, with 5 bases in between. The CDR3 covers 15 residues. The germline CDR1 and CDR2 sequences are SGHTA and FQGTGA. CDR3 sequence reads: CASSLYGSGANVLTF. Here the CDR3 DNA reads TGTGCCAGCAGCTTATATGGCTCTGGGGCCAACGTCCTGACTTTC.

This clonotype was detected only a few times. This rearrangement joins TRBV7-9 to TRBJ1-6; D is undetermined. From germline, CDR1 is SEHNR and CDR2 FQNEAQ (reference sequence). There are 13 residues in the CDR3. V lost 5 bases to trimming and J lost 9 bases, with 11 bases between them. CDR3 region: CASSPPSGSPLHF. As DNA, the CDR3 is TGTGCCAGCAGCCCCCCATCAGGTTCACCCCTCCACTTT.

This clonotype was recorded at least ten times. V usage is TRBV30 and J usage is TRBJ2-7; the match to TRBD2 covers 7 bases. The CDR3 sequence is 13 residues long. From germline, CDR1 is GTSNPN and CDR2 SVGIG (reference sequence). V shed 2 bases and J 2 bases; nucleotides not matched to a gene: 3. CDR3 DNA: TGTGCCTGGAGTACCGGACTAGCCTACGAGCAGTACTTC. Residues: CAWSTGLAYEQYF.